The rows below give T cell receptor beta chains drawn from one sample of a study of blood T cell repertoires in COVID-19. The table came from immunoSEQ multiplex PCR; TCRdb's copy has only in-frame clones and leaves some out. The sample carries roughly 27,000 clones, roughly 79% recorded once. The sequencing input was peripheral blood. These receptors all come from a man older than 75 with active or convalescent COVID-19. CDR3s include the opening cysteine and the closing phenylalanine or tryptophan. The D gene is left open where the match is weak.

cdr3_length: 15
j_call: TRBJ2-2
v_call: TRBV7-3
d_call: TRBD2
cdr3_nt: TGTGCCAGCAGCGAGACTAGCGGGGCCACCGGGGAGCTGTTTTTT
cdr3_aa: CASSETSGATGELFF

cdr3_length: 15
j_call: TRBJ2-2
v_call: TRBV7-2
d_call: TRBD1
cdr3_nt: TGTGCCAGCAGCGCGGACAGGATTAACACCGGGGAGCTGTTTTTT
cdr3_aa: CASSADRINTGELFF

cdr3_length: 20
j_call: TRBJ2-1
v_call: TRBV19
d_call: TRBD2
cdr3_nt: TGTGCCAGTAGTCCAAACCGCGGACTAGCGGGAGTTATCCCCTACAATGAGCAGTTCTTC
cdr3_aa: CASSPNRGLAGVIPYNEQFF

cdr3_length: 17
j_call: TRBJ1-2
v_call: TRBV5-5
d_call: .
cdr3_nt: TGTGCCAGCAGCTCGGCGGGGCAGCGACTTGCTAACTATGGCTACACCTTC
cdr3_aa: CASSSAGQRLANYGYTF

cdr3_length: 15
j_call: TRBJ2-1
v_call: TRBV4-1
d_call: TRBD2
cdr3_nt: TGCGCCAGCAGATCGACTAGCGGGGGGATCTATGAGCAGTTCTTC
cdr3_aa: CASRSTSGGIYEQFF

cdr3_length: 14
j_call: TRBJ1-5
v_call: TRBV27
d_call: .
cdr3_nt: TGTGCCAGCAGTCCCAGAACAGGGAGGGAGCCCCAGCATTTT
cdr3_aa: CASSPRTGREPQHF

cdr3_length: 13
j_call: TRBJ1-5
v_call: TRBV29-1
d_call: .
cdr3_nt: TGCAGCTGCCGGGACAACATCAATCAGCCCCAGCATTTT
cdr3_aa: CSCRDNINQPQHF

cdr3_length: 15
j_call: TRBJ2-1
v_call: TRBV5-4
d_call: TRBD2
cdr3_nt: TGTGCCAGCAGCTTCGCACTAGCGGGGGGAAATGAGCAGTTCTTC
cdr3_aa: CASSFALAGGNEQFF

cdr3_length: 13
j_call: TRBJ1-1
v_call: TRBV2
d_call: .
cdr3_nt: TGTGCCAGCACCGAATCCAGGGACACTGAAGCTTTCTTT
cdr3_aa: CASTESRDTEAFF

cdr3_length: 12
j_call: TRBJ1-5
v_call: TRBV6-5
d_call: .
cdr3_nt: TGTGCCAGCTTATCAGGGTATCAGCCCCAGCATTTT
cdr3_aa: CASLSGYQPQHF

cdr3_length: 16
j_call: TRBJ2-3
v_call: TRBV5-4
d_call: TRBD1
cdr3_nt: TGTGCCAGCAGCTTAAGGACAGGGGGGAGCACAGATACGCAGTATTTT
cdr3_aa: CASSLRTGGSTDTQYF

cdr3_length: 16
j_call: TRBJ2-7
v_call: TRBV6-2/TRBV6-3
d_call: .
cdr3_nt: TGTGCCAGCAGTTACTCCCTAGCACCAACCTCCTACGAGCAGTACTTC
cdr3_aa: CASSYSLAPTSYEQYF

cdr3_length: 11
j_call: TRBJ2-1
v_call: TRBV7-8
d_call: .
cdr3_nt: TGTGCCAGCAGCCTCAAAAATGAGCAGTTCTTC
cdr3_aa: CASSLKNEQFF

cdr3_length: 13
j_call: TRBJ2-7
v_call: TRBV5-1
d_call: .
cdr3_nt: TGCGCCAGCAGCTTGGTACGGGGGAGCGAGCAGTACTTC
cdr3_aa: CASSLVRGSEQYF

cdr3_length: 15
j_call: TRBJ2-3
v_call: TRBV11-2
d_call: .
cdr3_nt: TGTGCCAGCAGCTTAGTAGCGACTAGCACAGATACGCAGTATTTT
cdr3_aa: CASSLVATSTDTQYF

cdr3_length: 15
j_call: TRBJ2-7
v_call: TRBV5-8
d_call: TRBD2
cdr3_nt: TGTGCCAGCAGTCAACCGGGACTAGCGGGATACGAGCAGTACTTC
cdr3_aa: CASSQPGLAGYEQYF